This TCR beta chain is from a study of patients and donors after allogeneic stem cell transplantation. In its sample, this clonotype was seen a few times. TCRdb recomputed calls from the RT-PCR reads with MiXCR, one row per CDR3 protein. The profile shows some 960,000 distinct CDR3 sequences, about 20% of them singletons. There are 12 residues in the CDR3. V was cut by 11 bases and J by 7 bases, with 15 bases left in between. The sample taken for sequencing was blood, either unsorted or a sorted T cell fraction (not recorded which). The rearrangement links TRBV12-3 or TRBV12-4 to TRBJ2-1, with D possibly TRBD2 on 7 matching bases. The clonotype originates from a human donor who was either an allogeneic HSCT recipient or a stem cell or donor lymphocyte infusion donor (not recorded which). It is not recorded whose cells these are; they may come from a transplant donor. CDR3 loop: CAWGGRGNEQFF. The CDR3 nucleotides are TGTGCCTGGGGGGGGAGGGGGAATGAGCAGTTCTTC.